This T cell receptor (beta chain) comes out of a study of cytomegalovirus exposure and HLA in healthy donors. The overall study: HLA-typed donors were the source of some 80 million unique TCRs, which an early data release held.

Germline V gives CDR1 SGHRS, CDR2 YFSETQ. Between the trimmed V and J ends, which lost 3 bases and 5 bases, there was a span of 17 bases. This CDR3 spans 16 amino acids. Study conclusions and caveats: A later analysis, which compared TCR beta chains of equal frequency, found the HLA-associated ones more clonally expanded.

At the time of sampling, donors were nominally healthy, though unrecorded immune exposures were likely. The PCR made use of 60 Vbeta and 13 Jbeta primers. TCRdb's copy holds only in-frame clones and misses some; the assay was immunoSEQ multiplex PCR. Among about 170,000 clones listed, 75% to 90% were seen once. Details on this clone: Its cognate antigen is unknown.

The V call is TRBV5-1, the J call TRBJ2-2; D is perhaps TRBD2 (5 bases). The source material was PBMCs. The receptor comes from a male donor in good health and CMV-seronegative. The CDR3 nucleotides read TGCGCCAGCAGCTCTCAGCCTGCTACGGGGACCGGGGAGCTGTTTTTT. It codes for CASSSQPATGTGELFF.